A selection of T cell receptor beta chains follows, all from one sample in a study of glioma-infiltrating T cells after dendritic cell vaccination. Sequencing was performed with immunoSEQ multiplex PCR; in TCRdb, only in-frame clones are kept and a portion is missing. Of under 30,000 clones in the sample, just under 90% were seen once. Sequencing was performed on blood, taken after dendritic cell vaccination. All receptors derive from a human donor with glioblastoma. The CDR3 runs from the conserved cysteine through the conserved F or W. The D gene is left open where the match is weak. Some rows have no size entry. The others give once, few or many, or a class for an expanded clone.

>TRBD1|TRBJ2-1|NA|TRBV7-9
TGTGCCAGCAGCCCGAGGACAGGGAGCTCCTACAATGAGCAGTTCTTC
CASSPRTGSSYNEQFF
>NA|TRBJ2-7|NA|TRBV7-8
TGTGCCAGCAGCTTAGTACAGGGGGGAGGGGAGCAGTACTTC
CASSLVQGGGEQYF
>NA|TRBJ2-2|NA|TRBV21-1
TGTGCCAGCAGCAAAGACCGAGACAGGGAGTGGAACACCGGGGAGCTGTTTTTT
CASSKDRDREWNTGELFF
>TRBD2|TRBJ2-1|NA|TRBV7-2
TGTGCCAGCAGCCCCGGACTAGAGCAGCAGTTCTTC
CASSPGLEQQFF
>TRBD2|TRBJ2-5|NA|TRBV6-4
TGTGCCAGCAGTGATCCGGGGGGGGCTAAGGAGACCCAGTACTTC
CASSDPGGAKETQYF
>TRBD2|TRBJ2-1|NA|TRBV7-2
TGTGCCAGCAGCTCCGGACTAGCGGGGGTGTCCTATTTTGAGCAGTTCTTC
CASSSGLAGVSYFEQFF
>NA|TRBJ1-6|few|TRBV19
TGTGCCAGTACCGTGCGAGGCGCGAGCTCCTATAATTCCCCCCTCCACTTT
CASTVRGASSYNSPLHF
>NA|TRBJ2-3|few|TRBV11-3
TGTGCCAGCAGCTCGCTAGAATCCCCAGATACGCAGTATTTT
CASSSLESPDTQYF
>NA|TRBJ1-1|NA|TRBV6-1
TGTGCCAGCATAGCAGGGCGCACTGAAGCTTTCTTT
CASIAGRTEAFF
>TRBD1|TRBJ1-2|NA|TRBV27
TGTGCCAGCATGACGACAGGGTCTAATGGCTACACCTTC
CASMTTGSNGYTF
>NA|TRBJ2-1|NA|TRBV7-9
TGTGCCAGCACCCCCGCGGCGCGGTCCTACAATGAGCAGTTCTTC
CASTPAARSYNEQFF
>NA|TRBJ2-7|NA|TRBV9
TGTGCCAGCAGCGTAGGTCCCGAGGCCAACGAGCAGTACTTC
CASSVGPEANEQYF
>TRBD1|TRBJ1-1|NA|TRBV2
TGTGCCAGCAGGGGGGACAGCTTGAACACTGAAGCTTTCTTT
CASRGDSLNTEAFF
>TRBD1|TRBJ2-7|NA|TRBV6-5
TGTGCCAGCGGGGGGACAGGGGGTTTCTACGAGCAGTACTTC
CASGGTGGFYEQYF
>NA|TRBJ2-7|NA|TRBV6-5
TGTGCCACCACGACGGGTATAGACGCCTACGAGCAGTACTTC
CATTTGIDAYEQYF
>TRBD1|TRBJ1-2|NA|TRBV4-2
TGTGCCAGCAGCCAACTCAGGGGGAACCTATTAGGCTACACCTTC
CASSQLRGNLLGYTF
>TRBD2|TRBJ2-1|NA|TRBV18
TGTGCCAGCTCACCGGGCCTAGCGGGCAATGAGCAGTTCTTC
CASSPGLAGNEQFF
>NA|TRBJ1-1|few|TRBV6-5
TGTGCCAGCAGTTACCTAACAGAAACTGAAGCTTTCTTT
CASSYLTETEAFF
>NA|TRBJ1-6|NA|TRBV6-5
TGTGCCAGCAGTTACGACTGGAGCTCCTATAATTCCCCCCTCCACTTT
CASSYDWSSYNSPLHF